This T cell receptor (beta chain) was sequenced for a study of technical replicates of blood from a few donors (dated by TCRdb to 2017 to 2019). For this clone: Its specific antigen is unknown. No base-level quality is on record; no much larger clone is a single base apart.

The library came from the immunoSEQ multiplex PCR assay. TCRdb obtained this table from immuneACCESS and retained in-frame rearrangements with V and J assigned. These tables miss some clones; where compared with another copy, unresolved V genes account for less than half of the shortfall, and the remainder is unexplained. In this sample the table shows more than 90,000 clones, 95% of which occur a single time. 0.26% of the sample goes to the ten largest clones. V is pruned by 2 bases and J by 4 bases, leaving 6 bases of the junction without a gene match. Based on the germline V gene, the CDR1 and CDR2 sequences are SGHRS and YFSETQ. Measured from the cysteine to the phenylalanine, the CDR3 is 16 residues long. Only the CDR3 portion is preserved as DNA: 48 bases, with reading frame beginning at the first base.

The sequence was collected from a human donor in good health. Input material: T cells isolated from PBMCs. Recombination connected TRBV5-1 to TRBJ2-4; 10 bases in the junction line up with TRBD2. The nucleotides read TGCGCCAGCAGCTTAGCGGGAGGGATACTAAAAAACATTCAGTACTTC. It encodes CASSLAGGILKNIQYF.